A selection of T cell receptor beta chains follows, all from one sample in a study of cytomegalovirus exposure and HLA in healthy donors. TCRdb's table, derived via immunoSEQ multiplex PCR, lists solely in-frame clones and lacks some. This listing includes under 130,000 clones. The specimen sequenced was PBMCs. The source is a man aged 50 or older in good health and CMV-seronegative. CDR3s include the opening cysteine and the closing phenylalanine or tryptophan.

j_call,v_call,cdr3_aa
TRBJ2-7,TRBV5-5,CASSWGDSSYEQYF
TRBJ1-5,TRBV30,CAWNMGQLNQPQHF
TRBJ1-1,TRBV6-5,CASRLLSGNEAFF
TRBJ1-2,TRBV4-3,CASSLQQGGVYGYTF
TRBJ1-1,TRBV4-1,CASSQVVLGDTEAFF
TRBJ2-2,TRBV7-3,CASSHDSHTGELFF
TRBJ1-1,TRBV11-2,CASSRNRGLIAEAFF
TRBJ2-1,TRBV6-5,CASSYSTGYNEQFF
TRBJ1-2,TRBV7-9,CASSSQGFAYGYTF
TRBJ2-3,TRBV5-4,CATHQGYTQYF
TRBJ2-7,TRBV11-3,CASSLDIGAGRHEQYF
TRBJ1-1,TRBV7-9,CASSAGSVTEAFF
TRBJ1-2,TRBV7-9,CASSHDRVDGYTF
TRBJ1-6,TRBV4-3,CASSQGGLITSPLHF
-,TRBV4-3,CASSLDGSSNNEQFF
TRBJ1-2,TRBV5-4,CASSLDRGAFGYTF
TRBJ1-2,TRBV6-1,CASLLQGRGYGYTF
TRBJ1-2,TRBV14,CASSQRTGIGYGYTF
TRBJ1-1,TRBV6-5,CASTTPRRMNTEAFF
TRBJ2-2,TRBV5-1,CASRLTGNTGELFF
TRBJ2-7,TRBV7-9,CASSTEGAGWTYEQYF
TRBJ2-3,TRBV27,CASRQGGEGGSTQYF
TRBJ1-4,TRBV7-4,CASSFRRATNEKLFF
TRBJ2-5,TRBV12-5,CASVPQGKETQYF
TRBJ2-7,TRBV27,CASSRRLAGGGVDEQYF
TRBJ2-5,TRBV7-2,CASGLSPQETQYF
TRBJ1-4,TRBV19,CASSRGTENEKLFF
TRBJ1-2,TRBV4-2,CASSQDISRDYGYTF
TRBJ2-3,TRBV14,CASSQGRTSGYRERTDTQYF
TRBJ2-1,TRBV7-9,CASERTDYGEQFF
TRBJ2-7,TRBV4-3,CASSPSGFRAEQYF
TRBJ2-5,TRBV9,CASSVGLAGVETQYF
TRBJ1-1,TRBV14,CASSTGGPAFF
TRBJ2-1,TRBV11-3,CASSLGLEQFF
TRBJ1-1,TRBV29-1,CSVFRKHTEAFF
TRBJ1-1,TRBV4-1,CASSQASNFGGSGREAFF
TRBJ1-1,TRBV5-1,CASSLFGEGTEAFF
TRBJ2-2,TRBV19,CASSSYRDLTGELFF
TRBJ2-7,TRBV11-2,CASSLVRGTYEQYF
TRBJ2-1,TRBV5-1,CASSLVTSVNNEQFF
TRBJ2-3,TRBV9,CASSVGGRGADTQYF
TRBJ1-1,TRBV19,CASLGRVNTEAFF
TRBJ1-5,TRBV7-8,CASSLSGQRSNQPQHF
TRBJ1-1,TRBV19,CASTPSPGQRNTEAFF
TRBJ2-5,TRBV20-1,CSAEDQETQYF
TRBJ1-3,TRBV10-3,CAISSGSSGNTIYF
TRBJ1-1,TRBV6-5,CASSYVQGYTEAFF
TRBJ1-5,TRBV19,CASSSKYTRGNQPQHF
TRBJ1-3,TRBV9,CASSVAGSGNTIYF
TRBJ2-7,TRBV6-5,CASGQGYYEQYF
TRBJ2-2,TRBV11-2,CASSNRAPGELFF
TRBJ2-5,TRBV15,CATSRGRRLAGGETQYF
TRBJ1-5,TRBV6-5,CASSFQGRGQPQHF
TRBJ1-2,TRBV30,CAWSASGGVYGYTF
TRBJ2-4,TRBV27,CASGTGDDKNIQYF
TRBJ1-1,TRBV29-1,CSVETSRTEAFF
TRBJ2-7,TRBV19,CASSATSGSSYEQYF